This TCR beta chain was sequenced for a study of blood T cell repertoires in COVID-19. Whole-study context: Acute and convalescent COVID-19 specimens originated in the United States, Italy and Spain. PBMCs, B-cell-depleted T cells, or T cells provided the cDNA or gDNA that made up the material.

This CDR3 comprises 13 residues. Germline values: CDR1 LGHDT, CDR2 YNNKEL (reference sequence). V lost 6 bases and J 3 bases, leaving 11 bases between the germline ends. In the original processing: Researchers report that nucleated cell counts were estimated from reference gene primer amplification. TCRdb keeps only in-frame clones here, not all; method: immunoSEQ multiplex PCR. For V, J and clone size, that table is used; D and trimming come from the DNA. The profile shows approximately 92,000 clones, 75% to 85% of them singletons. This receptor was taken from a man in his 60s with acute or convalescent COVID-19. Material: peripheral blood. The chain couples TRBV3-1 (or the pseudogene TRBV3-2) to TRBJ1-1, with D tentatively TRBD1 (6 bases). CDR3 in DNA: TGTGCCAGCAGTCGCTCAGGGGACACTGAAGCTTTCTTT. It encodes CASSRSGDTEAFF.